The T cell receptor (beta chain) under discussion was sequenced for a study of cytomegalovirus exposure and HLA in healthy donors. Study information: Earlier findings included about 120 million unique TCR beta sequences obtained from 150 million to 200 million T cells.

Remarks on this clone: Its antigen is undetermined.

Findings and caveats of the study: Being productive about 87% or about 30% of the time was typical of most TCR beta V segments in an earlier analysis.

Trimming left V 0 bases short and J 8 bases short, with 14 bases between. The CDR3 covers 15 residues. CDR1 is LGHNA, CDR2 YSLEER, per germline. PCR was performed using 60 Vbeta and 13 Jbeta primers. In the original processing: A later analysis tallied 65 million to 85 million unique TCR beta chains, around 10 million of them shared. Assay: immunoSEQ multiplex PCR; the TCRdb copy retains only in-frame clones and omits some. V and J calls and clone size come straight from that table; D and trimming were deduced from the DNA. The sample lists roughly 60,000 clones, more than 70% occurring once. Input material: PBMCs. The chain employs TRBV4-3 and TRBJ2-1, with D maybe TRBD1 (5 bases). The receptor was derived from a woman aged 30 to 39 in good health and CMV-seronegative. DNA for the CDR3: TGCGCCAGCAGCCAAGAGGCCAGGGATTTCGATGAGCAGTTCTTC. This sequence encodes CASSQEARDFDEQFF.